This TCR beta chain stems from a study of cytomegalovirus exposure and HLA in healthy donors. The study's findings and limits: Reported results showed that the classifier diagnosed cytomegalovirus status with high specificity and sensitivity.

To note about this clone: What it recognizes is unknown.

The repertoire was sequenced with immunoSEQ multiplex PCR; TCRdb's copy has only in-frame clones and lacks some. The data contain 150,000 to 200,000 clones, about 85% of them seen just once; the ten biggest clones take up around a sixth. Material for sequencing was PBMCs. The receptor was isolated from a man in his late teens or twenties in good health and CMV-seropositive.

The CDR3 bases are TGTGCCAACCCGACATCCCACGACAGGGCTAAGGAACTGTTTTTT. It encodes CANPTSHDRAKELFF. This chain connects TRBV27 to TRBJ1-4; 7 bases line up with TRBD1. The CDR3 is 15 residues long. Trimming took 10 bases from V and 12 from J; bases not matched to a gene: 20. The germline V gene has CDR1 MNHEY and CDR2 SMNVEV (reference sequence).